Listed below are T cell receptor beta chains from one sample, sequenced in a study of cytomegalovirus exposure and HLA in healthy donors. Profiled with immunoSEQ multiplex PCR; TCRdb holds only in-frame clones, not every one. The data contain approximately 150,000 clones, around 82% of them singletons. Sequencing was performed on PBMCs. These receptors all come from a man between 50 and 59 years old in good health and CMV-seropositive. The CDR3 runs from the conserved cysteine through the conserved F or W. The D gene is left open where the match is weak. Size values are once, few and many counts, or a class for expanded clones, and some rows have none.

v_gene	abundance	d_gene	j_gene	CDR3nt	CDR3aa
TRBV28	NA	NA	TRBJ1-2	TGTGCCAGCAGTTTGGGGCAATTCACTGGCTACACCTTC	CASSLGQFTGYTF
TRBV5-1	NA	NA	TRBJ1-2	TGCGCCAGCAGCTTGAACTGGGGAGACGGCTACACCTTC	CASSLNWGDGYTF
TRBV19	NA	TRBD1	TRBJ1-1	TGTGCCAGTAGTCATAGGGGGCCAGCTGAAGCTTTCTTT	CASSHRGPAEAFF
TRBV9	NA	TRBD2	TRBJ2-3	TGTGCCAGCAGCTCTAGCGGGGGGGCCACAGATACGCAGTATTTT	CASSSSGGATDTQYF
TRBV4-1	NA	TRBD2	TRBJ2-7	TGCGCCAGCAGCCAAGAACTAGCGGGAGGGTCTATGTACGAGCAGTACTTC	CASSQELAGGSMYEQYF
TRBV28	NA	NA	TRBJ2-7	TGTGCCAGCAGTTTATCCCTTCAGGGGCTCGAGCAGTACTTC	CASSLSLQGLEQYF
TRBV4-3	NA	TRBD2	TRBJ2-1	TGCGCCAGCAGCCAAGCCCTCCTGGCGGGGGGTAGCAATGAGCAGTTCTTC	CASSQALLAGGSNEQFF
TRBV6-5	NA	TRBD1	TRBJ2-3	TGTGCCAGCAGTGCCGGGACAGGGGCAGATACGCAGTATTTT	CASSAGTGADTQYF
TRBV27	NA	NA	TRBJ2-7	TGTGCCAGCAGCCCGACAGTTAATTACGAGCAGTACTTC	CASSPTVNYEQYF
TRBV5-4	NA	TRBD2	TRBJ2-7	TGTGCCAGCAGCTCCGCAACTAGCGGATCAAGGTTCGAAGGTTACGAGCAGTACTTC	CASSSATSGSRFEGYEQYF
TRBV6-6	NA	TRBD2	TRBJ2-7	TGTGCCAGCAGTAAAATCGGGACTAGCGGGGGCTACGAGCAGTACTTC	CASSKIGTSGGYEQYF
TRBV11-1	NA	NA	TRBJ2-7	TGTGCCAGCACCCGCTTCGGACTGCCCGGATCCTACGAGCAGTACTTC	CASTRFGLPGSYEQYF
TRBV10-3	NA	TRBD2	TRBJ2-3	TGTGCCATCAGTGAGTCGACTAGCGGGGAAAATACGCAGTATTTT	CAISESTSGENTQYF
TRBV7-2	NA	TRBD1	TRBJ1-1	TGTGCCAGCAGCCCGAGACAGGGAAACACTGAAGCTTTCTTT	CASSPRQGNTEAFF
TRBV30	NA	TRBD1	TRBJ1-3	TGTGCCTGGAGACTCCGACAGGGTCTTGGAAACACCATATATTTT	CAWRLRQGLGNTIYF
TRBV7-9	NA	NA	TRBJ2-7	TGTGCCAGCAGCCTCGAGAGGGACTCCTACGAGCAGTACTTC	CASSLERDSYEQYF
TRBV29-1	once	TRBD1	TRBJ1-1	TGCAGCGGATCGGACAGGGACACTGAAGCTTTCTTT	CSGSDRDTEAFF
TRBV7-9	NA	TRBD1	TRBJ2-2	TGTGCCAGCAGCTTAAGGAGGACAGGGCCCGGGGAGCTGTTTTTT	CASSLRRTGPGELFF
TRBV7-3	NA	TRBD1	TRBJ2-7	TGTGCCAGCAGCCGCCGGGACAGGGTCAACGAGCAGTACTTC	CASSRRDRVNEQYF
TRBV6-5	NA	TRBD1	TRBJ1-6	TGTGCCAGCAGTTTTCATCGACAGGGAAGTTCACCCCCCCACTTT	CASSFHRQGSSPPHF
TRBV28	few	NA	TRBJ2-7	TGTGCCAGCAGTTCCCCTCTGGGCGGGCTAACCTACGAGCAGTACTTC	CASSSPLGGLTYEQYF
TRBV2	NA	TRBD1	TRBJ2-7	TGTGCCAGCAGTGGACAGGGGTACGAGCAGTACTTC	CASSGQGYEQYF
TRBV2	NA	NA	TRBJ1-5	TGTGCCAGCAGTGAACTAGGAGAACAGCCCCAGCATTTT	CASSELGEQPQHF
TRBV19	NA	NA	TRBJ1-5	TGTGCCAGTAGTATAGATCGGGGAAGCAATCAGCCCCAGCATTTT	CASSIDRGSNQPQHF
TRBV10-3	NA	TRBD1	TRBJ1-1	TGTGCCATCAGTGAGTCGAGACAGGGCCCACGGGGAACTGAAGCTTTCTTT	CAISESRQGPRGTEAFF
TRBV19	NA	TRBD2	TRBJ2-1	TGTGCCAGTGGGGGACTAGCGGGAGACAATGAGCAGTTCTTC	CASGGLAGDNEQFF
TRBV18	NA	TRBD1	TRBJ1-4	TGTGCCAGCTCACCAAGGACAGGGGACGCCTTGGCCTCTGAAAAACTGTTTTTT	CASSPRTGDALASEKLFF
TRBV30	NA	NA	TRBJ2-1	TGTGCCTGGAGTGTAAACAGCAATGAGCAGTTCTTC	CAWSVNSNEQFF